This T cell receptor beta chain was identified in a study of shared clonotypes between healthy human individuals. Study conclusions and caveats: Relative to their counterparts shared across all four donors, non-shared clonotypes exhibited diminished generation probabilities.

The naive CD8 subset, CD45RO-negative cells positively selected for CCR7, excluded terminally differentiated effector memory CD45RA+ cells. Points on this clone: The antigen is not known.

Germline V CDR1 and CDR2: GTSNPN, SVGIG (reference sequence). This CDR3 spans 14 amino acids. Trimming cost V 4 bases and J 0 bases, with 11 bases left between them. DNA at about 0.2 ug, 30,000 or so T cell genomes, went into sorted-subset replicate PCRs. Produced via immunoSEQ multiplex PCR; TCRdb's table is partial and in-frame only. The table lists roughly 2.1 million clones, about 93% of them singletons. V and J are TRBV30 and TRBJ2-3; possibly TRBD2 for D (6 bases). This TCR was sampled from a man aged 18 to 35 in good health. Some clones in this sample may be carry-over from other donors' samples. The sequenced material came from naive CD8+ T cells from PBMCs. The CDR3 bases are TGTGCCTGGATGGGGGGTGGGAGCACAGATACGCAGTATTTT. Translation: CAWMGGGSTDTQYF. The variable domain in full, with the rest retrieved from reference TRBV30 and TRBJ2-3, is SQTIHQWPATLVQPVGSPLSLECTVEGTSNPNLYWYRQAAGRGLQLLFYSVGIGQISSEVPQNLSASRPQDRQFILSSKKLLLSDSGFYLCAWMGGGSTDTQYFGPGTRLTVL.